These T cell receptor beta chains were read from a single sample in a study of blood T cell repertoires in COVID-19. Libraries were prepared by immunoSEQ multiplex PCR; TCRdb keeps only in-frame clonotypes and omits some of them. The table records under 250,000 clones, roughly 83% of them present only once. The material sequenced was peripheral blood. These receptors were taken from a man aged 40-49 years with acute or convalescent COVID-19. Both conserved end residues are part of each CDR3. D genes are given only for firm matches. A row's size may be missing; if present it is once, few, many or a size class.

clone_size	v_call	d_call	j_call	cdr3_aa	cdr3_nt
NA	TRBV9	NA	TRBJ2-4	CASSVARAGNIQYF	TGTGCCAGCAGCGTTGCCAGGGCAGGGAACATTCAGTACTTC
NA	TRBV5-8	NA	TRBJ1-1	CASSFEGRVNTEAFF	TGTGCCAGCAGCTTCGAGGGAAGGGTGAACACTGAAGCTTTCTTT
NA	TRBV10-3	NA	TRBJ1-5	CAISGGTGVGQPQHF	TGTGCCATCAGTGGCGGGACCGGAGTAGGTCAGCCCCAGCATTTT
NA	TRBV7-9	TRBD1	TRBJ2-5	CASSLATGGGETQYF	TGTGCCAGCAGCTTAGCGACAGGGGGAGGTGAGACCCAGTACTTC
NA	TRBV6-1	NA	TRBJ2-1	CASSESRDKQFF	TGTGCCAGCAGTGAAAGCCGGGACAAGCAGTTCTTC
NA	TRBV5-1	NA	TRBJ1-1	CASSLGGGVEAFF	TGCGCCAGCAGCTTGGGAGGGGGTGTAGAGGCTTTCTTT
NA	TRBV24-1	NA	TRBJ2-2	CATSESSWAGELFF	TGTGCCACCAGTGAGTCTAGTTGGGCCGGGGAGCTGTTTTTT
NA	TRBV11-2	NA	TRBJ2-1	CASSLVRGFDEQFF	TGTGCCAGCAGCTTAGTTAGGGGGTTTGATGAGCAGTTCTTC
NA	TRBV6-5	NA	TRBJ2-7	CASSSTDTRSEQYF	TGTGCCAGCAGTTCCACCGATACTAGAAGCGAGCAGTACTTC
NA	TRBV30	NA	TRBJ1-1	CAWSVSGWVTEAFF	TGTGCCTGGAGTGTTTCAGGGTGGGTCACTGAAGCTTTCTTT
once	TRBV14	NA	TRBJ1-2	CASSQALAGYTF	TGTGCCAGCAGCCAAGCCCTCGCGGGCTACACCTTC
NA	TRBV13	NA	TRBJ2-3	CASSLVGSGSTDTQYF	TGTGCCAGCAGCTTAGTAGGTAGCGGTAGCACAGATACGCAGTATTTT
NA	TRBV6-5	TRBD2	TRBJ2-3	CACGTSGRSTDTQYF	TGTGCCTGTGGGACTAGCGGGAGGAGCACAGATACGCAGTATTTT
NA	TRBV27	NA	TRBJ2-7	CASSSGVKYEQYF	TGTGCCAGCAGTTCAGGGGTTAAATACGAGCAGTACTTC
NA	TRBV5-5	TRBD2	TRBJ2-7	CASSPGTSVEQYF	TGTGCCAGCAGTCCCGGGACTAGCGTTGAGCAGTACTTC
once	TRBV27	TRBD1	TRBJ2-7	CASRLRQGAFYEQYF	TGTGCCAGTCGGCTTCGACAGGGGGCGTTCTACGAGCAGTACTTC
NA	TRBV25-1	TRBD1	TRBJ2-1	CASSVPGQGYNEQFF	TGTGCCAGCAGTGTGCCGGGACAGGGATACAATGAGCAGTTCTTC
NA	TRBV20-1	TRBD2	TRBJ2-1	CSASKSAASGSQQFF	TGCAGTGCTAGTAAGTCTGCGGCTAGCGGGAGTCAGCAGTTCTTC
NA	TRBV6-1	NA	TRBJ1-6	CASSEARMSPLHF	TGTGCCAGCAGTGAAGCGCGAATGTCACCCCTCCACTTT
NA	TRBV11-2	NA	TRBJ2-1	CASSLGTAWTYNEQFF	TGTGCCAGCAGCCTAGGGACTGCCTGGACCTACAATGAGCAGTTCTTC
NA	TRBV5-1	NA	TRBJ1-5	CASSLQGYSNQPQHF	TGCGCCAGCAGCTTGCAGGGATATAGCAATCAGCCCCAGCATTTT
NA	TRBV13	NA	TRBJ1-2	CASSRSGNLYGYTF	TGTGCCAGCAGCCGTAGCGGAAACCTCTATGGCTACACCTTC
NA	TRBV11-3	TRBD1	TRBJ2-1	CASSLGSGQGYNEQFF	TGTGCCAGCAGCTTAGGCTCTGGACAGGGATACAATGAGCAGTTCTTC
NA	TRBV5-1	TRBD2	TRBJ2-1	CASSTGTRDNEQFF	TGCGCCAGCAGCACCGGGACTAGAGACAATGAGCAGTTCTTC
NA	TRBV25-1	TRBD1	TRBJ2-2	CASSGDRWNGELFF	TGTGCCAGCAGCGGGGACAGGTGGAACGGGGAGCTGTTTTTT
NA	TRBV6-5	NA	TRBJ2-7	CASEGLVEQYF	TGTGCCAGCGAGGGTCTGGTAGAGCAGTACTTC
NA	TRBV5-4	NA	TRBJ2-7	CASSRGSANNYEQYF	TGTGCCAGCAGCCGGGGGAGCGCGAACAATTACGAGCAGTACTTC
NA	TRBV16	NA	TRBJ2-2	CASSRTNTGELFF	TGTGCCAGCAGCCGTACGAACACCGGGGAGCTGTTTTTT
NA	TRBV5-6	TRBD1	TRBJ2-7	CASSLLFTGDRYEQYF	TGTGCCAGCAGCTTGCTTTTTACAGGGGATAGGTACGAGCAGTACTTC
NA	TRBV9	TRBD1	TRBJ2-1	CASSVLTGPYNEQFF	TGTGCCAGCAGCGTCCTGACAGGGCCCTACAATGAGCAGTTCTTC
few	TRBV7-9	TRBD2	TRBJ2-2	CASRLAGGDGELFF	TGTGCCAGCAGACTAGCGGGAGGCGACGGGGAGCTGTTTTTT
NA	TRBV7-7	NA	TRBJ2-4	CASSIGARDIQYF	TGTGCCAGCAGCATTGGGGCAAGGGACATTCAGTACTTC
NA	TRBV2	TRBD1	TRBJ1-5	CASRAAWDRGNQPQHF	TGTGCCAGCAGGGCCGCATGGGACAGGGGCAATCAGCCCCAGCATTTT
NA	TRBV7-2	NA	TRBJ1-2	CASSPRQIGYTF	TGTGCCAGCAGCCCCCGACAGATTGGCTACACCTTC
NA	TRBV6-2/TRBV6-3	TRBD1	TRBJ2-7	CASSYSTGGIYEQYF	TGTGCCAGCAGTTACTCGACAGGGGGCATCTACGAGCAGTACTTC
NA	TRBV6-2/TRBV6-3	NA	TRBJ2-3	CASSFRQVSTDTQYF	TGTGCCAGCAGTTTTCGACAGGTTAGCACAGATACGCAGTATTTT
NA	TRBV28	NA	TRBJ2-1	CATRGVGWNEQFF	TGTGCTACCAGGGGGGTAGGCTGGAATGAGCAGTTCTTC
NA	TRBV11-2	NA	TRBJ1-5	CASSFRQNQPQHF	TGTGCCAGCAGCTTCCGACAGAATCAGCCCCAGCATTTT
NA	TRBV28	TRBD2	TRBJ2-7	CASRGGLPAYEQYF	TGTGCCAGCCGGGGGGGACTCCCTGCCTACGAGCAGTACTTC
NA	TRBV7-3	NA	TRBJ2-1	CASSPAETSYNEQFF	TGTGCCAGCAGCCCAGCGGAGACCTCCTACAATGAGCAGTTCTTC
NA	TRBV5-1	NA	TRBJ1-1	CASSSQGVGTEAFF	TGCGCCAGCAGCTCACAGGGTGTCGGGACTGAAGCTTTCTTT
NA	TRBV7-3	TRBD2	TRBJ2-1	CASSLSSGSYNEQFF	TGTGCCAGCAGCTTAAGTAGCGGGAGCTACAATGAGCAGTTCTTC
NA	TRBV4-1	TRBD1	TRBJ1-6	CASSQHSTGPNSPLHF	TGCGCCAGCAGCCAACACTCGACAGGGCCCAATTCACCCCTCCACTTT
NA	TRBV5-4	TRBD2	TRBJ2-1	CASSKGTSGNNEQFF	TGTGCCAGCAGCAAGGGGACTAGCGGAAACAATGAGCAGTTCTTC
NA	TRBV20-1	NA	TRBJ2-1	CSARDANEQFF	TGCAGTGCTAGAGATGCGAATGAGCAGTTCTTC
NA	TRBV7-6	NA	TRBJ1-1	CASSLGFARQLLNTEAFF	TGTGCCAGCAGCTTAGGATTTGCCCGACAGCTCCTGAACACTGAAGCTTTCTTT